The present entry profiles one TCR beta chain with its context. The antigen remains unidentified. Trimming stripped 3 bases from V and 4 bases from J, with 13 bases between. Germline V CDR1 and CDR2: GTSNPN, SVGIG (reference sequence). The CDR3 length is 14 residues. This specimen comes from a study of cytomegalovirus exposure and HLA in healthy donors. 60 Vbeta and 13 Jbeta primers were used in PCR. As processed by the authors: Unique TCR beta chains numbered about 80 million in a later analysis, with roughly 10 million shared. Some clones are missing from TCRdb's copy, which holds only in-frame ones; the method was immunoSEQ multiplex PCR. D and trimming were read from the DNA, whereas the V and J calls and clone size are those reported in that table. The sample has under 250,000 clones, approximately 80% seen once. Study findings and constraints: After further analysis at a later stage, 16,951 TCR beta sequences were associated with HLA alleles at 0.05 false discovery rate. Later analysis demonstrated an association between a missense DCLRE1C variant and TCR beta V- and J-gene trimming. CMV serostatus was the only recorded immune exposure for donors.

This sequence joins TRBV30 and TRBJ1-5; tentatively, D is TRBD1 (6 bases). The sample consisted of PBMCs. The TCR comes from a woman between 25 and 40 years old in good health and CMV-seronegative. CDR3 amino acids: CAWSSGHMNQPQHF. The CDR3 DNA sequence: TGTGCCTGGAGCTCGGGACACATGAATCAGCCCCAGCATTTT.